A selection of T cell receptor beta chains follows, all from one sample in a study of circulating tumor DNA in untreated peripheral T-cell lymphoma. TCRdb's table, derived via immunoSEQ multiplex PCR, lists solely in-frame clones and lacks some. The data show 2,000 to 2,500 clones, more than 75% seen once. The specimen was cell-free DNA from blood serum. The receptors were sampled from a human donor with peripheral T-cell lymphoma. CDR3s leave out the opening cysteine and the closing phenylalanine or tryptophan.

V gene: TRBV7-8
CDR3 length: 12
CDR3 protein: ASSSSTKQQPQH

V gene: TRBV15
CDR3 length: 14
CDR3 protein: ATSTGSGAVGGELF

V gene: TRBV19
CDR3 length: 12
CDR3 protein: ASSMGQPNQPQH

V gene: TRBV6-5
CDR3 length: 12
CDR3 protein: ASSFRGYTGELF

V gene: TRBV6-6
CDR3 length: 13
CDR3 protein: ASKLATGNTGELF

V gene: TRBV19
CDR3 length: 11
CDR3 protein: ATRGTSTDTQY

V gene: TRBV5-4
CDR3 length: 14
CDR3 protein: ASSSSEARSGNTIY

V gene: TRBV5-4
CDR3 length: 15
CDR3 protein: ASSLAGGFANTGELF

V gene: TRBV19
CDR3 length: 10
CDR3 protein: ASSPGRYEQY

V gene: TRBV23-1
CDR3 length: 16
CDR3 protein: ASSTLTPQQSRANVLT

V gene: TRBV6-1
CDR3 length: 13
CDR3 protein: ASSEHQGLGYGYT

V gene: TRBV6-5
CDR3 length: 11
CDR3 protein: ASSLGSSYEQY

V gene: TRBV19
CDR3 length: 14
CDR3 protein: ATGLAGGRGRDTQY

V gene: TRBV6-6
CDR3 length: 10
CDR3 protein: ASSRGLYEQY

V gene: TRBV10-3
CDR3 length: 14
CDR3 protein: AISDDPERRNYGYT

V gene: TRBV27
CDR3 length: 10
CDR3 protein: ASSSGNYGYT

V gene: TRBV1
CDR3 length: 17
CDR3 protein: TSSHRTSGELASTDTQY

V gene: TRBV7-2
CDR3 length: 14
CDR3 protein: ASSRYGAGDAYEQY

V gene: TRBV4-1
CDR3 length: 10
CDR3 protein: ASSQDLETQY

V gene: TRBV28
CDR3 length: 13
CDR3 protein: ASSPAPTSGNTIY

V gene: TRBV19
CDR3 length: 14
CDR3 protein: ASSLHPGTGYAEAF

V gene: TRBV5-1
CDR3 length: 12
CDR3 protein: ASSLLGGTYEQY

V gene: TRBV28
CDR3 length: 11
CDR3 protein: AAERAQKETQY

V gene: TRBV6-5
CDR3 length: 12
CDR3 protein: ASSYRGGIYEQY

V gene: TRBV5-1
CDR3 length: 11
CDR3 protein: ASNQQGGTEAF

V gene: TRBV5-1
CDR3 length: 14
CDR3 protein: ASSQNLGRDGYGYT

V gene: TRBV15
CDR3 length: 12
CDR3 protein: ATSRGGSGEKLF

V gene: TRBV28
CDR3 length: 12
CDR3 protein: ASSPDQSPYEQY

V gene: TRBV7-2
CDR3 length: 14
CDR3 protein: ASSDDRTILYNEQF

V gene: TRBV14
CDR3 length: 12
CDR3 protein: ASSRQGLGETQY

V gene: TRBV6-1
CDR3 length: 13
CDR3 protein: ASSELGTKSYEQY

V gene: TRBV5-4
CDR3 length: 11
CDR3 protein: ASSSTGFYGYT

V gene: TRBV28
CDR3 length: 13
CDR3 protein: ASSSFGGRLWGYT

V gene: TRBV19
CDR3 length: 14
CDR3 protein: ASSAQTTAGNQPQH

V gene: TRBV28
CDR3 length: 12
CDR3 protein: ASSLALLDQPQH

V gene: TRBV18
CDR3 length: 11
CDR3 protein: ASSPPVFYEQY

V gene: TRBV7-6
CDR3 length: 11
CDR3 protein: ASREQGAHGYT

V gene: TRBV5-4
CDR3 length: 12
CDR3 protein: ASSLAEGAYEQY

V gene: TRBV7-2
CDR3 length: 13
CDR3 protein: ASMGGQGVFDEQF

V gene: TRBV5-1
CDR3 length: 13
CDR3 protein: ASSVRQGANTEAF

V gene: TRBV6-5
CDR3 length: 12
CDR3 protein: ASSLRVGSQPQH

V gene: TRBV4-2
CDR3 length: 12
CDR3 protein: ASSQVSNTGELF

V gene: TRBV14
CDR3 length: 13
CDR3 protein: ASSQGRVSGNTIY

V gene: TRBV4-3
CDR3 length: 14
CDR3 protein: ASSQATGTGGDTQY

V gene: TRBV7-8
CDR3 length: 15
CDR3 protein: ASSRTGGLSGANVLT

V gene: TRBV6-6
CDR3 length: 12
CDR3 protein: ASSSDLAGVRKF

V gene: TRBV30
CDR3 length: 13
CDR3 protein: AWSALDRRGNTIY

V gene: TRBV29-1
CDR3 length: 12
CDR3 protein: SGMGQRSNGGAV

V gene: TRBV15
CDR3 length: 14
CDR3 protein: ATSELRVSSYNEQF

V gene: TRBV5-4
CDR3 length: 13
CDR3 protein: ASSSQGLDTDTQY

V gene: TRBV7-2
CDR3 length: 12
CDR3 protein: ASSLLLEAGGYT

V gene: TRBV4-1
CDR3 length: 12
CDR3 protein: ASSQGVTLQPQH

V gene: TRBV5-1
CDR3 length: 12
CDR3 protein: ASSLGQETNGYT

V gene: TRBV11-2
CDR3 length: 14
CDR3 protein: ASSGPSGFGVTEAF

V gene: TRBV4-2
CDR3 length: 13
CDR3 protein: ASSQAGGVSTPLH

V gene: TRBV5-1
CDR3 length: 13
CDR3 protein: ASSLDGRGTGELF

V gene: TRBV5-4
CDR3 length: 14
CDR3 protein: ASSHDGGSGANVLT

V gene: TRBV25-1
CDR3 length: 13
CDR3 protein: ASREAGPYQETQY

V gene: TRBV10-2
CDR3 length: 13
CDR3 protein: ASSRSSGTINEQF